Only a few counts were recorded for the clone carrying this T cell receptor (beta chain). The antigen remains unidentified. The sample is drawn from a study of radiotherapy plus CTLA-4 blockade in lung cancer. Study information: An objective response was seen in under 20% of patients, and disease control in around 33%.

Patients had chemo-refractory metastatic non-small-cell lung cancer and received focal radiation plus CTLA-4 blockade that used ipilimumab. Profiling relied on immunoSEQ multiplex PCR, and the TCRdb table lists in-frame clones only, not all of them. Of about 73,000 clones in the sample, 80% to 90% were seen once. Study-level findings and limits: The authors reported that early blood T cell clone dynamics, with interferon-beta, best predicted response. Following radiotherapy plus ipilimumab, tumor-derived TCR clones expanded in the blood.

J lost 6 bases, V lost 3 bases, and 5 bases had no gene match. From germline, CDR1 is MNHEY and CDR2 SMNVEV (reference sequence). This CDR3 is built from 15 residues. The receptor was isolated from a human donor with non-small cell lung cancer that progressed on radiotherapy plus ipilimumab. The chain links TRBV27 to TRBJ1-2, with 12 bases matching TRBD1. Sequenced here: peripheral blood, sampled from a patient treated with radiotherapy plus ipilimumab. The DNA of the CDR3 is TGTGCCAGCAGTTTTTTGGGACAGGGGGCAAATGGCTACACCTTC. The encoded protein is CASSFLGQGANGYTF.